The 25 T cell receptor beta chains below come from one sample, sequenced in a study of blood T cell repertoires in COVID-19. Assay: immunoSEQ multiplex PCR; the TCRdb copy retains only in-frame clones and omits some. Of 150,000 to 200,000 clones in the sample, approximately 90% were seen once. The specimen sequenced was peripheral blood. The receptors shown here come from a woman aged 70-85 years with COVID-19, enrolled during active disease.

The V and J genes are TRBV7-2 and TRBJ1-2; tentative D call: TRBD1 (5 bases). Germline V gene data show CDR1 as SGHTA and CDR2 as FQGNSA. The CDR3 runs to 15 residues. Trimming took 5 bases from V and 4 from J, leaving 17 bases between them. The CDR3 protein is CASSLNGGASYGYTF. Written as DNA, the CDR3 is TGTGCCAGCAGCCTTAATGGAGGGGCTTCCTATGGCTACACCTTC.

The chain couples TRBV19 to TRBJ1-4, with D possibly matching TRBD1 (5 bases). CDR1 is LNHDA and CDR2 is SQIVND in the germline V gene (reference sequence). This CDR3 spans 15 amino acids. V lost 9 bases and J lost 4, with 18 bases in between. CDR3 coding DNA: TGTGCCAGCTCCGGTTCGGGACTGTTTAATGAAAAACTGTTTTTT. Amino acids: CASSGSGLFNEKLFF.

The chain carries TRBV5-1 and TRBJ2-7, with 9 bases aligning to TRBD2. CDR3 length: 15 residues. The junction had 7 bases not matched to a gene; V was cut back by 2 bases and J by 4 bases. The germline V gene encodes CDR1 SGHRS and CDR2 YFSETQ. CDR3 sequence reads: CASSLFPGLAYEQYF. The CDR3 nucleotides are TGCGCCAGCAGCTTATTCCCGGGACTAGCTTACGAGCAGTACTTC.

The chain carries TRBV7-9 and TRBJ1-2; D possibly corresponds to TRBD1 (6 bases). With 0 bases removed from V and 6 bases from J, the gap between germline ends came to 23 bases. CDR3 length: 18 amino acids. Germline V gives CDR1 SEHNR, CDR2 FQNEAQ (reference sequence). The CDR3 nucleotides read TGTGCCAGCAGCTTAGCGCTCCAGGGGCGCAGGTTTGGTAATGGCTACACCTTC. Its protein product is CASSLALQGRRFGNGYTF.

The V call is TRBV7-9, the J call TRBJ2-5; 9 bases are a match to TRBD1. Per the germline V gene, CDR1 is SEHNR and CDR2 is FQNEAQ (reference sequence). This CDR3 contains 14 residues. V trimming: 5 bases; J trimming: 4 bases; junction bases outside the gene matches: 5. DNA of the CDR3: TGTGCCAGCAGCGCAAACAGGGGGCCAGAGACCCAGTACTTC. Protein product: CASSANRGPETQYF.

The chain combines TRBV18 with TRBJ2-7; D might be TRBD1 (5 bases). The CDR3 length is 14 residues. Trimming stripped 6 bases from V and 0 bases from J, with 12 bases between. The germline CDR1 and CDR2 sequences are KGHSH and LQKENI. CDR3 in DNA: TGTGCCAGCTCCCAGGGATATAACTCCTACGAGCAGTACTTC. This encodes CASSQGYNSYEQYF.

V and J are TRBV5-1 and TRBJ1-1; unclear D gene. The V and J ends lost 5 bases and 0 bases respectively, with 8 bases between them. Germline CDR1 reads SGHRS; CDR2 reads YFSETQ. The CDR3 has 13 residues. For the CDR3, the DNA is TGCGCCAGCAGTTGGAGCATGAACACTGAAGCTTTCTTT. Translated: CASSWSMNTEAFF. Full variable domain (outside the CDR3, taken from reference TRBV5-1 and TRBJ1-1): KAGVTQTPRYLIKTRGQQVTLSCSPISGHRSVSWYQQTPGQGLQFLFEYFSETQRNKGNFPGRFSGRQFSNSRSEMNVSTLELGDSALYLCASSWSMNTEAFFGQGTRLTVV.

The chain couples TRBV3-1 (or the pseudogene TRBV3-2) to TRBJ2-1; 10 positions agree with TRBD2. Trimming removed 6 bases from V and 0 bases from J; junction bases left unmatched: 5. In germline, CDR1 is LGHDT, CDR2 YNNKEL (reference sequence). The CDR3 has 16 amino acids. The CDR3 spells CASRRSGGSSYNEQFF. The CDR3 DNA sequence: TGTGCCAGCAGACGTAGCGGGGGGAGCTCCTACAATGAGCAGTTCTTC.

The rearrangement uses TRBV5-1 and TRBJ2-1, with D perhaps matching TRBD1 (6 bases). In germline, CDR1 is SGHRS, CDR2 YFSETQ. Trimming left V 2 bases short and J 4 bases short, with 13 bases between. This CDR3 spans 15 amino acids. CDR3 loop: CASSFRDILYNEQFF. The CDR3 DNA reads as TGCGCCAGCAGCTTCCGGGACATCCTTTACAATGAGCAGTTCTTC.

This sequence joins TRBV18 and TRBJ1-4; 9 bases align to TRBD1. Trimming removed 3 bases from V and 8 bases from J; junction bases left unmatched: 1. Germline V gene lookup returns CDR1 KGHSH and CDR2 LQKENI. This CDR3 contains 13 residues. The DNA of the CDR3 is TGTGCCAGCTCACCCGGGACAGGGGAAAAACTGTTTTTT. It translates to CASSPGTGEKLFF.

This rearrangement joins TRBV20-1 to TRBJ1-2; D unclear. This CDR3 spans 11 amino acids. CDR1 and CDR2 from the germline V gene are DFQATT and SNEGSKA (reference sequence). V was trimmed by 4 bases and J by 5 bases, leaving 8 bases between them. Here the CDR3 reads CSATDAYGYTF. The CDR3 region has the DNA TGCAGTGCTACTGACGCGTATGGCTACACCTTC.

The chain couples TRBV2 to TRBJ1-5; possible D gene TRBD1, 5 bases. Germline values: CDR1 SNHLY, CDR2 FYNNEI. Trimming stripped 7 bases from V and 3 bases from J, with 13 bases between. This CDR3 has 14 residues. The CDR3 region is CASTSGGFNQPQHF. CDR3 bases: TGTGCCAGCACCTCCGGGGGGTTCAATCAGCCCCAGCATTTT.

The CDR3 DNA reads as TGTGCCAGCAGCTTAGTGTGGACAGGAACCTACGAGCAGTACTTC. Translating gives CASSLVWTGTYEQYF. The gene calls are TRBV7-2 and TRBJ2-7; TRBD1 aligns across 7 bases. The CDR3 runs to 15 residues. V shed 1 base, J shed 2 bases, and the junction held 5 bases outside the gene matches. CDR1 and CDR2 (germline): SGHTA, FQGNSA.

The V and J genes are TRBV18 and TRBJ2-1, with TRBD2 as a possible D gene (7 bases). Trimming removed 3 bases at V and 6 bases at J, with 18 bases between. The CDR3 consists of 16 residues. Germline V CDR1 and CDR2: KGHSH, LQKENI. The DNA for the CDR3 is TGTGCCAGCTCACCGATAGCGGGCCAGGGGCTCAATGAGCAGTTCTTC. The encoded protein is CASSPIAGQGLNEQFF.

The chain joins TRBV5-1 to TRBJ2-2; 7 bases are shared with TRBD2. With 0 bases clipped from V and 2 bases from J, the junction kept 7 bases outside the gene matches. There are 17 residues in the CDR3. Germline loops: CDR1 SGHRS, CDR2 YFSETQ. CDR3 in DNA: TGCGCCAGCAGCTTGGGATCGAGCGGGGACAACACCGGGGAGCTGTTTTTT. As protein: CASSLGSSGDNTGELFF.

The chain recombines TRBV7-8 with TRBJ2-1; 13 bases match TRBD2. The CDR3 covers 16 residues. The germline gives CDR1 SGHVS, CDR2 FQNEAQ. The V segment lost 5 bases and the J segment 4 bases; nucleotides outside the gene matches: 5. The CDR3 is CASSTTSGGAYNEQFF. The CDR3 DNA reads as TGTGCCAGCAGCACCACTAGCGGGGGGGCGTACAATGAGCAGTTCTTC.

The rearrangement uses TRBV30 and TRBJ2-7; D ambiguous. The CDR3 runs to 11 residues. Germline lookup yields CDR1 GTSNPN and CDR2 SVGIG (reference sequence). V lost 2 bases to trimming and J lost 7 bases, with 9 bases between them. CDR3 region: CAWSSAGEQYF. The CDR3 DNA follows: TGTGCCTGGAGTTCCGCCGGGGAGCAGTACTTC.

The chain carries TRBV7-2 and TRBJ1-1, with TRBD1 as a possible D gene (5 bases). Germline assignment: CDR1 SGHTA and CDR2 FQGNSA. Trimming took off 0 bases at V and 6 bases at J, with 17 bases between the two ends. The CDR3 is 16 residues long. The CDR3 sequence is CASSLAYWGTEAEAFF. The CDR3 bases are TGTGCCAGCAGCTTAGCGTATTGGGGCACCGAGGCTGAAGCTTTCTTT.

The J gene is TRBJ1-4, the V gene TRBV2; D may be TRBD1 (6 bases). The V end lost 6 bases, the J end lost 13 bases, and 15 bases lay between the germline ends. This CDR3 comprises 12 residues. Germline CDR1 reads SNHLY; CDR2 reads FYNNEI. CDR3 bases: TGTGCCAGCAGGAACGACAGGATGGGACTGTTTTTT. Its translation: CASRNDRMGLFF.

The CDR3 DNA reads TGTGCCAGTAGTTCTCAGGGGGACACCGGGGAGCTGTTTTTT. Translated, it gives CASSSQGDTGELFF. This rearrangement joins TRBV19 to TRBJ2-2; 7 bases line up with TRBD1. Germline loops: CDR1 LNHDA, CDR2 SQIVND (reference sequence). This CDR3 contains 14 residues. J was trimmed by 3 bases and V by 5 bases; bases with no gene match: 3.

This clone has only one observation. This sequence joins TRBV7-6 and TRBJ2-3, with 10 bases identical to TRBD2. The junction had 7 bases not matched to a gene; V was cut back by 2 bases and J by 5 bases. CDR1 is SGHVS, CDR2 FNYEAQ, per germline. This CDR3 spans 16 amino acids. Here the CDR3 DNA reads TGTGCCAGCAGCTTATATACTAGCGGGGTGGGAGATACGCAGTATTTT. It translates to CASSLYTSGVGDTQYF.

Comments on this clone: Other DNA variants within this sample encode the same CDR3. The chain joins TRBV5-3 to TRBJ1-1, with unresolved D. TRBV5-3 is treated as an ORF (open reading frame) with a function not yet certain. This CDR3 is built from 14 residues. Trimming cost V 4 bases and J 1 base, with 11 bases left between them. CDR3 amino acids: CARSIDRENTEAFF. The CDR3 coding sequence is TGTGCCAGAAGCATAGATAGAGAGAACACTGAAGCTTTCTTT.

The chain links TRBV5-1 to TRBJ1-5; D perhaps matches TRBD1 (5 bases). V gave up 6 bases and J gave up 0 bases, with 13 bases separating them. This CDR3 spans 15 amino acids. Looked up from germline, CDR1 is SGHRS and CDR2 is YFSETQ. The CDR3 spells CASTATAYSNQPQHF. The CDR3 region has the DNA TGCGCCAGCACCGCGACAGCCTATAGCAATCAGCCCCAGCATTTT.

The chain links TRBV2 to TRBJ1-4, with 9 bases aligning to TRBD1. CDR1 is SNHLY, CDR2 FYNNEI, per germline. V lost 4 bases and J lost 10; bases outside the gene matches: 7. The CDR3 extends over 14 amino acids. CDR3 loop: CASSGEGQGRKLFF. CDR3 DNA sequence: TGTGCCAGCAGTGGAGAGGGACAGGGTCGAAAACTGTTTTTT.

This chain uses TRBV6-6 with TRBJ2-2; possible D gene TRBD2, 5 bases. The CDR3 runs to 14 residues. V lost 8 bases and J lost 7, with 17 bases in between. Germline CDR1 reads MNHNY; CDR2 reads SVGAGI (reference sequence). CDR3 sequence (DNA): TGTGCCAGCCTGCGGGCAGCAAAGGACGGGGAGCTGTTTTTT. This sequence encodes CASLRAAKDGELFF.